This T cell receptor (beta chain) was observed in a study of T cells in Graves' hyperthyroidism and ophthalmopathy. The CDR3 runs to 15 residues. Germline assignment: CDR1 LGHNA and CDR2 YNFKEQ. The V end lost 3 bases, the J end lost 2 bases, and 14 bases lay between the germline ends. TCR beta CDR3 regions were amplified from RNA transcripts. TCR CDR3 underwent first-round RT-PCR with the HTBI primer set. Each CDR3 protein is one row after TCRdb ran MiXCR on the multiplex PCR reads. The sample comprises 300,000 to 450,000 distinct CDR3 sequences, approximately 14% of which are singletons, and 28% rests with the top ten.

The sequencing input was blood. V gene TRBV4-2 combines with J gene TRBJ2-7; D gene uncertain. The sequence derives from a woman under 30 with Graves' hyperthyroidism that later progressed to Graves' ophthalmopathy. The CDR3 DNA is TGTGCCAGCAGCCAGGCGGCGACTTCTACCTACGAGCAGTACTTC. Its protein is CASSQAATSTYEQYF.